These 28 T cell receptor beta chains came from one sample sequenced in a study of beta chain features in type 1 diabetes. Study-wide points: Moderate but significant shortening of TCRB CDR3s was recorded in all four CD4+ subsets from Type 1 diabetes patients.

The antigens for these receptors are not known. Investigators reverse transcribed all isolated RNA, so they sequenced expressed TCRB transcripts. Measured with immunoSEQ multiplex PCR; TCRdb has only the in-frame clones, and not every one. The sample records 400,000 or so clones, around 12% being singletons. Input material: naive CD4+ T cells from blood. These receptors all come from a woman in her late teens or twenties with type 1 diabetes.

The table lists this clone with a few counts. The chain is built from TRBV7-2 and TRBJ1-2, with TRBD1 identical over 8 bases. The CDR3 consists of 14 residues. Losses at the gene ends were 4 bases for V and 6 bases for J; bases not matched to a gene: 7. CDR1 is SGHTA, CDR2 FQGNSA, per germline. The CDR3 loop is CASSSQGARDGYTF. CDR3 DNA: TGTGCCAGCAGCTCTCAGGGGGCGCGTGATGGCTACACCTTC.

The gene calls are TRBV7-9 and TRBJ1-5, with 10 bases identical to TRBD1. V lost 5 bases to trimming and J lost 11 bases; unmatched junction nucleotides: 3. This CDR3 spans 12 amino acids. Germline CDR1 SEHNR, CDR2 FQNEAQ (reference sequence). The CDR3 DNA sequence: TGTGCCAGCAGCCAGGACAGGGGGTCCCAGCATTTT. Protein: CASSQDRGSQHF.

This sequence joins TRBV7-9 and TRBJ2-1; 14 bases are a match to TRBD2. The CDR3 covers 15 residues. Losses at the gene ends were 4 bases for V and 8 bases for J; bases not matched to a gene: 4. Germline-derived CDR1 and CDR2 are SEHNR and FQNEAQ (reference sequence). The CDR3 DNA sequence: TGTGCCAGCAGCTCTCCGGGACTAGCGGGAGATGAGCAGTTCTTC. Protein: CASSSPGLAGDEQFF.

This clone showed up just a few times. The genes are TRBV7-2 and TRBJ1-1; 8 positions match TRBD1. V gave up 5 bases and J gave up 4 bases; unmatched junction bases: 9. Germline V gene lookup returns CDR1 SGHTA and CDR2 FQGNSA. There are 15 residues in the CDR3. The CDR3 reads CASSPRTGKVTEAFF. For the CDR3, the DNA is TGTGCCAGCAGCCCTCGGACAGGGAAAGTCACTGAAGCTTTCTTT.

The genes are TRBV19 and TRBJ1-3; D perhaps matches TRBD1 (6 bases). The germline gives CDR1 LNHDA, CDR2 SQIVND (reference sequence). This CDR3 region has 14 residues. Between the trimmed V and J ends, which lost 6 bases and 4 bases, there was a span of 13 bases. CDR3 in amino acids: CASRERQVGNTIYF. For the CDR3, the DNA is TGTGCCAGTAGGGAAAGACAGGTCGGAAACACCATATATTTT.

This clone was picked up a small number of times. The chain carries TRBV7-2 and TRBJ2-6, with TRBD2 identical over 11 bases. The CDR3 totals 18 residues. Germline lookup yields CDR1 SGHTA and CDR2 FQGNSA. V lost 1 base to trimming and J lost 2 bases; unmatched junction nucleotides: 4. The CDR3 nucleotides are TGTGCCAGCAGCTTAGGTTTTAGCGGGAGGGCTGGGGCCAACGTCCTGACTTTC. It specifies CASSLGFSGRAGANVLTF.

This clone was observed a few times. The rearrangement joins TRBV6-4 to TRBJ2-3; tentatively, D is TRBD2 (6 bases). The germline gives CDR1 MRHNA, CDR2 SNTAGT. The CDR3 is 14 residues long. Trimming removed 7 bases at V and 0 bases at J, with 11 bases between. This chain's CDR3 is CASKSSESTDTQYF. Written as DNA, the CDR3 is TGTGCCAGCAAGTCTAGCGAGAGCACAGATACGCAGTATTTT.

J is TRBJ2-1 and V is TRBV6-6, with D possibly TRBD1 on 7 matching bases. Per the germline V gene, CDR1 is MNHNY and CDR2 is SVGAGI (reference sequence). The V and J ends lost 2 bases and 9 bases respectively, with 14 bases between them. This CDR3 region has 14 residues. The CDR3 here is CASSYQEGAAEQFF. For the CDR3, the DNA is TGTGCCAGCAGTTACCAGGAGGGGGCAGCTGAGCAGTTCTTC.

This clone was picked up a small number of times. J is TRBJ2-5 and V is TRBV5-1; maybe TRBD1 (6 bases). Trimming cost V 3 bases and J 2 bases, with 11 bases left between them. Per germline, CDR1 SGHRS and CDR2 YFSETQ. The CDR3 is 14 amino acids. The CDR3 here is CASSSGTKQETQYF. The CDR3 DNA reads as TGCGCCAGCAGCTCCGGGACAAAGCAAGAGACCCAGTACTTC.

The chain carries TRBV2 and TRBJ2-5; D unresolved. The V gene's germline CDR1 is SNHLY and CDR2 FYNNEI. V was pared by 2 bases and J by 5 bases, with 6 bases between. The CDR3 runs to 12 residues. As DNA, the CDR3 is TGTGCCAGCAGTGAATCCCGGGAGACCCAGTACTTC. Encoded protein: CASSESRETQYF. Full variable domain (missing parts from reference TRBV2 and TRBJ2-5): EPEVTQTPSHQVTQMGQEVILRCVPISNHLYFYWYRQILGQKVEFLVSFYNNEISEKSEIFDDQFSVERPDGSNFTLKIRSTKLEDSAMYFCASSESRETQYFGPGTRLLVL.

This clone was recorded once. V usage is TRBV5-1 and J usage is TRBJ2-7; D perhaps matches TRBD1 (5 bases). Deletions cut 6 bases from V and 3 bases from J, with 16 bases between. From germline, CDR1 is SGHRS and CDR2 YFSETQ. CDR3 size: 14 residues. The CDR3 loop is CASTGPGNIYEQYF. DNA of the CDR3: TGCGCCAGCACGGGTCCAGGGAACATCTACGAGCAGTACTTC.

The table lists this clone with a few counts. The J gene is TRBJ1-4, the V gene TRBV5-5, with D perhaps TRBD1 (5 bases). The CDR3 has 12 residues. V was trimmed by 4 bases and J by 7 bases, leaving 8 bases between them. Per the germline V gene, CDR1 is SGHKS and CDR2 is YYEKEE (reference sequence). The CDR3 protein is CASSNGGEKLFF. As DNA, the CDR3 is TGTGCCAGCAGCAACGGGGGTGAAAAACTGTTTTTT.

The J gene is TRBJ2-6, the V gene TRBV4-1, with D uncertain. The CDR3 length is 16 residues. Germline V CDR1 and CDR2: MGHRA, YSYEKL. V was trimmed by 6 bases and J by 0 bases, leaving 12 bases between them. CDR3 residues: CASSFAGLSGANVLTF. CDR3 DNA: TGCGCCAGCAGTTTTGCAGGCCTCTCTGGGGCCAACGTCCTGACTTTC.

This clone has only a few counts. V usage is TRBV29-1 and J usage is TRBJ2-1; 9 bases are shared with TRBD2. V gave up 7 bases and J gave up 8 bases; unmatched junction bases: 18. Germline-derived CDR1 and CDR2 are SQVTM and ANQGSEA. This CDR3 spans 16 amino acids. The CDR3 reads CSARRHGTSFGDEQFF. The DNA of the CDR3 is TGCAGCGCACGACGACACGGGACTAGCTTCGGGGATGAGCAGTTCTTC.

The chain employs TRBV30 and TRBJ2-4; D is possibly TRBD1 (6 bases). The CDR3 covers 14 residues. Trimming removed 0 bases from V and 6 bases from J, with 12 bases in between. Germline V gene lookup returns CDR1 GTSNPN and CDR2 SVGIG (reference sequence). This chain's CDR3 is CAWSVDSPGNIQYF. As DNA, the CDR3 is TGTGCCTGGAGTGTGGACAGCCCTGGAAACATTCAGTACTTC.

The table lists this clone with a few counts. The V and J genes are TRBV7-9 and TRBJ1-6, with D uncertain. The CDR3 is made up of 15 amino acids. V was trimmed by 3 bases and J by 4 bases, leaving 10 bases between them. Germline CDR1 SEHNR, CDR2 FQNEAQ (reference sequence). Here the CDR3 reads CASSFGQAYNSPLHF. The CDR3 DNA reads as TGTGCCAGCAGCTTCGGCCAGGCTTATAATTCACCCCTCCACTTT.

This chain uses TRBV28 with TRBJ2-7; 7 bases align to TRBD1. This CDR3 is built from 14 residues. The V gene end was trimmed by 5 bases and the J gene end by 1 base; junction bases not matched to a gene: 5. The germline V gene encodes CDR1 MDHEN and CDR2 SYDVKM. The CDR3, as DNA: TGTGCCAGCAGTGGGTCACAGGGGTCCTACGAGCAGTACTTC. It specifies CASSGSQGSYEQYF.

A few counts support this clone. V and J are TRBV5-1 and TRBJ2-1; 8 bases are a match to TRBD1. V shed 0 bases, J shed 7 bases, and the junction held 6 bases outside the gene matches. CDR1 SGHRS and CDR2 YFSETQ come from the germline V gene. The CDR3 length is 15 residues. The CDR3 nucleotides are TGCGCCAGCAGCTTGGAAGGCAGGGGGCTTAATGAGCAGTTCTTC. Protein sequence: CASSLEGRGLNEQFF.

The chain recombines TRBV4-3 with TRBJ1-2; the match to TRBD1 covers 9 bases. Germline values: CDR1 LGHNA, CDR2 YSLEER. CDR3 size: 16 residues. V gave up 4 bases and J gave up 4 bases; unmatched junction bases: 10. The CDR3 spells CASSPNLGQGIYGYTF. As DNA, the CDR3 is TGCGCCAGCAGCCCGAACCTAGGACAGGGGATCTATGGCTACACCTTC.

J is TRBJ2-7 and V is TRBV7-6; 8 nucleotides align to TRBD2. CDR3 length equals 16 residues. Germline V CDR1 and CDR2: SGHVS, FNYEAQ. The V gene end was trimmed by 1 base and the J gene end by 0 bases; junction bases not matched to a gene: 5. CDR3 amino acids: CASSLDASGYSYEQYF. The CDR3 region has the DNA TGTGCCAGCAGCTTAGATGCTAGCGGGTACTCCTACGAGCAGTACTTC. Supplemented by reference TRBV7-6 and TRBJ2-7, the full variable domain reads GAGVSQSPRYKVTKRGQDVALRCDPISGHVSLYWYRQALGQGPEFLTYFNYEAQQDKSGLPNDRFSAERPEGSISTLTIQRTEQRDSAMYRCASSLDASGYSYEQYFGPGTRLTVT.

The chain carries TRBV28 and TRBJ2-7; 9 positions agree with TRBD2. Germline CDR1 is MDHEN and CDR2 is SYDVKM. The junction had 8 bases not matched to a gene; V was cut back by 2 bases and J by 6 bases. This CDR3 has 15 amino acids. The CDR3 is CASSLPLAGVIEQYF. The CDR3 bases are TGTGCCAGCAGTTTACCCTTAGCGGGAGTGATCGAGCAGTACTTC.

This clone was seen more than once but under ten times. V usage is TRBV27 and J usage is TRBJ2-7; the match to TRBD2 covers 11 bases. V shed 1 base and J 6 bases; nucleotides not matched to a gene: 11. Germline V gives CDR1 MNHEY, CDR2 SMNVEV (reference sequence). The CDR3 is made up of 17 amino acids. CDR3 loop: CASSLLGLAVRATEQYF. DNA of the CDR3: TGTGCCAGCAGTTTATTGGGACTAGCGGTAAGGGCAACCGAGCAGTACTTC.

This chain uses TRBV9 with TRBJ2-2; perhaps TRBD1 as D (5 bases). The germline gives CDR1 SGDLS, CDR2 YYNGEE. V gave up 3 bases and J gave up 6 bases, with 6 bases separating them. The CDR3 contains 12 residues. The CDR3 DNA reads TGTGCCAGCAGCGAGGGGTCCGGGGAGCTGTTTTTT. Translating it yields CASSEGSGELFF. Full variable domain (rest looked up from reference TRBV9 and TRBJ2-2): DSGVTQTPKHLITATGQRVTLRCSPRSGDLSVYWYQQSLDQGLQFLIQYYNGEERAKGNILERFSAQQFPDLHSELNLSSLELGDSALYFCASSEGSGELFFGEGSRLTVL.

For this clone: In the same sample, other DNA sequences code for this CDR3. CDR3 amino acids: CASSSTTDTQYF. Here the CDR3 DNA reads TGTGCCAGCAGCTCAACTACAGATACGCAGTATTTT. The chain uses TRBV7-2 and TRBJ2-3; D ambiguous. This CDR3 has 12 residues. Per the germline V gene, CDR1 is SGHTA and CDR2 is FQGNSA. V lost 4 bases and J 3 bases, leaving 5 bases between the germline ends.

This clone was seen only a few times. The chain links TRBV14 to TRBJ2-7; possible D gene TRBD1, 5 bases. Germline lookup yields CDR1 SGHDN and CDR2 FVKESK. The length of the CDR3 is 12 residues. With 4 bases removed from V and 2 bases from J, the gap between germline ends came to 6 bases. The CDR3 DNA reads as TGTGCCAGCAGCCGGACAACCTACGAGCAGTACTTC. Translated: CASSRTTYEQYF.

V and J are TRBV30 and TRBJ2-3; D unresolved. Per germline, CDR1 GTSNPN and CDR2 SVGIG (reference sequence). The CDR3 sequence is 13 residues long. Trimming removed 5 bases at V and 1 base at J, with 10 bases between. This CDR3 reads CAWLKSGTDTQYF. The CDR3 region has the DNA TGTGCCTGGCTTAAGAGTGGCACAGATACGCAGTATTTT.

This chain uses TRBV7-2 with TRBJ2-5, with no clear D. The germline CDR1 and CDR2 sequences are SGHTA and FQGNSA. V was trimmed by 4 bases and J by 5 bases, leaving 11 bases between them. The CDR3 extends over 13 amino acids. CDR3 DNA sequence: TGTGCCAGCAGCTCCCGGGTCGGGGAGACCCAGTACTTC. This encodes CASSSRVGETQYF.

In this sample, this clone turned up a few times. The chain has TRBV2 and TRBJ2-5, with TRBD2 matching 8 bases. The CDR3 is 12 residues long. V was pared by 10 bases and J by 4 bases, with 5 bases of the junction left unmatched. Per germline, CDR1 SNHLY and CDR2 FYNNEI. The CDR3 loop is CATTSGIETQYF. In DNA form, the CDR3 reads TGTGCCACTACTAGCGGTATAGAGACCCAGTACTTC.